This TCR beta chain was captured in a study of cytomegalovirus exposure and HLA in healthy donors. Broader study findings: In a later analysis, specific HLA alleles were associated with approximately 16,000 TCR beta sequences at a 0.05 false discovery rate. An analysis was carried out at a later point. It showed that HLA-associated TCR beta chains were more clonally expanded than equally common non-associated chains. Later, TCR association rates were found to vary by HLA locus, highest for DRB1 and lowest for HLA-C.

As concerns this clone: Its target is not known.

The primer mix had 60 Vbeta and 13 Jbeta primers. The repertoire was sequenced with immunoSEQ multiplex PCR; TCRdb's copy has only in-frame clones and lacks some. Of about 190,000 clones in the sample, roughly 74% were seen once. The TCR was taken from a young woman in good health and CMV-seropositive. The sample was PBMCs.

CDR3 sequence reads: CASSLALGEGYGYTF. The CDR3 coding sequence is TGTGCCAGCAGCTTAGCGCTAGGGGAAGGCTATGGCTACACCTTC. The chain uses TRBV7-2 and TRBJ1-2, with D tentatively TRBD1 (5 bases). V gave up 0 bases and J gave up 4 bases, with 12 bases separating them. The CDR3 contains 15 residues. Germline-derived CDR1 and CDR2 are SGHTA and FQGNSA.